This T cell receptor beta chain was sequenced for a study of T cell responses to AZD1222 COVID-19 vaccine listed by TCRdb under 2021. General notes on the study: TCR sequencing was performed for fewer than 250 trial participants, of whom roughly 200 were given two doses of AZD1222 and some 25 were given two doses of MenACWY control vaccine. Trial participants were enrolled by age into 18-55, 56-69 and 70-plus year subgroups, with about 150, 28 and 57 TCR-sequenced participants respectively. What the study reported, not specific to this receptor: Only a handful of AZD1222 recipients were SARS-CoV-2 seropositive at baseline, limiting conclusions about previously exposed vaccinees. Because no samples from the day 14 peak response were available, repertoires could be characterized only after the peak T cell response. Vaccine-associated CD4 TCRs spanned the whole spike protein, with dominant responses in regions 160-218 and 743-854. Participants were mostly white British and included more females than males, and it was suggested by the authors that clonal diversity may have been underestimated. Epitopes outside the regions mutated in the B.1.351 and B.1.1.7 variants were reportedly recognized by nearly half of the unique spike-specific TCRs. After two AZD1222 doses, spike-specific TCR breadth and depth were significantly higher than at day 0 and than in MenACWY recipients. In the small 56-69-year group, the increase in depth fell short of significance, most likely because of low power.

With respect to this clone: Its cognate antigen has yet to be identified. No qualities accompany the bases; no much larger clone lies one base away.

The time point tag for this specimen amounts to: about 28 days (+/-7) after the second vaccine dose. The meaning of the sample's treatment or condition label: meningococcal conjugate vaccine given as trial control. Vaccinee samples were obtained from the UK trials COV001 and COV002, which included a single-blind randomized controlled phase 2/3 trial of AZD1222 (ChAdOx1 nCoV-19) in healthy adults. For TCRbeta chain sequencing, PBMC samples were collected from trial participants at day 0 and at day 28 after the second dose. The V and J ends are trimmed by 1 base and 4 bases, leaving 4 bases between them. From the cysteine up to the phenylalanine, the CDR3 has a length of 13 residues. The retained sequence is limited to the CDR3, 39 bases, with the frame set at the first base. Based on the germline V gene, the CDR1 and CDR2 sequences are SGHVS and FNYEAQ. The CDR3 regions of human TCRbeta chains were analyzed by immunosequencing. Regarding the original processing steps: TCRs in the repertoires were compared against a reference library of SARS-CoV-2-specific TCRs that had been generated with the MIRA antigen-specificity platform. Breadth was defined as the fraction of unique TCRs that were SARS-CoV-2-associated. Depth was defined as the fraction of total T cells that were SARS-CoV-2-associated. Using the MIRA data, each spike-specific TCR was assigned both to the spike region to which the TCR was reactive and to a CD4 or CD8 class. Log10-transformed breadth and depth values were compared by one-way ANOVA with Sidak's multiple comparisons tests. TCRdb carries this immuneACCESS record with in-frame sequences only. Its versions omit some clonotypes, under half of them owing to an unresolved V gene in the studies checked, with the rest unexplained. That table furnishes V, J and clone size, whereas the DNA furnished D and trimming. In this sample the table shows 200,000 to 250,000 clones, roughly 94% of which occur a single time. The leading ten clones occupy over 1.5% of the sample.

This specimen was peripheral blood, taken 28 days after the second dose of the MenACWY control vaccine. The chain is assembled from TRBV7-6 and TRBJ2-2; the D gene cannot be resolved reliably. This clonotype was sampled from an adult who received the MenACWY meningococcal vaccine as a control. The DNA is as follows: TGTGCCAGCAGCTTAGACGTCACCGGGGAGCTGTTTTTT. Its coded protein is CASSLDVTGELFF.